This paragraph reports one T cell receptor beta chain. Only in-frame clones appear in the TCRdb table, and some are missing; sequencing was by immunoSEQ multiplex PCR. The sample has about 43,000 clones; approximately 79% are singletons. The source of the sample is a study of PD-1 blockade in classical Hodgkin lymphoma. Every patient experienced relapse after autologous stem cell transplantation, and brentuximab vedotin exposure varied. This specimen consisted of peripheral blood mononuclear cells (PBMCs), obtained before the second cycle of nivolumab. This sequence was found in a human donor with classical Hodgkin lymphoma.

CDR3: CASSSWGALAGVDNEQFF. The CDR3 nucleotides are TGTGCCAGCAGCTCATGGGGGGCGCTAGCGGGAGTTGACAATGAGCAGTTCTTC. The chain carries TRBV5-5 and TRBJ2-1, with 10 positions matching TRBD2. This CDR3 has 18 amino acids. The germline gives CDR1 SGHKS, CDR2 YYEKEE (reference sequence). V gave up 3 bases and J gave up 5 bases; unmatched junction bases: 14.